This T cell receptor (beta chain) was profiled in a study of radiotherapy plus CTLA-4 blockade in lung cancer. Focal radiation with ipilimumab CTLA-4 blockade was given to patients with chemo-refractory metastatic non-small-cell lung cancer. General study results and limits: In blood, tumor-derived TCR clones expanded after radiotherapy plus ipilimumab. Per reports, early blood T cell clone dynamics, plus interferon-beta, forecast response most strongly.

In its sample, this clone was seen a few times. Its matching antigen is unknown. TCRdb's copy holds only in-frame clones and misses some; the assay was immunoSEQ multiplex PCR. The data hold around 80,000 clones, with roughly 80% observed a single time. This specimen consisted of peripheral blood, obtained from a patient treated with radiotherapy plus ipilimumab. This clonotype originated in a human donor with non-small cell lung cancer who had stable disease on radiotherapy plus ipilimumab.

In DNA, the CDR3 is TGTGCCAGCAGTGAATCGTGGGGTAATCAGCCCCAGCATTTT. Encoded protein: CASSESWGNQPQHF. The chain carries TRBV6-1 and TRBJ1-5, with D unresolved. Deletions cut 2 bases from V and 4 bases from J, with 9 bases between. Germline assignment: CDR1 MNHNS and CDR2 SASEGT. There are 14 residues in the CDR3.